This entry describes one T cell receptor (beta chain). Its target is unknown. This entry comes from a study of cytomegalovirus exposure and HLA in healthy donors. The overall study: A prior analysis found 100 million to 140 million unique TCR beta sequences from around 200 million T cells.

PCR used 60 Vbeta primers and 13 Jbeta primers. Assay used: immunoSEQ multiplex PCR; TCRdb lists only in-frame clones, some missing. This sample yields 210,000 or so clones, of which around 87% are seen a single time; around 1.2% belongs to the top ten. Participants comprised healthy donors of bone marrow. The study, taken as a whole, reports: Common viral pathogens seemed to be connected with several of the most significant clusters, according to a later analysis. Judged likely to be a sequencing artifact was a cluster of highly shared sequence variants.

CDR1 is LNHDA and CDR2 is SQIVND in the germline V gene (reference sequence). The CDR3 sequence is 14 residues long. V gave up 6 bases and J gave up 5 bases; unmatched junction bases: 9. This sequence originates from a man younger than 45 in good health and CMV-seronegative. This rearrangement joins TRBV19 to TRBJ2-7; 8 positions agree with TRBD1. The source material was PBMCs. The CDR3 DNA follows: TGTGCCAGTAGAACCGGACAGGGCGGCCACGAGCAGTACTTC. It encodes CASRTGQGGHEQYF.